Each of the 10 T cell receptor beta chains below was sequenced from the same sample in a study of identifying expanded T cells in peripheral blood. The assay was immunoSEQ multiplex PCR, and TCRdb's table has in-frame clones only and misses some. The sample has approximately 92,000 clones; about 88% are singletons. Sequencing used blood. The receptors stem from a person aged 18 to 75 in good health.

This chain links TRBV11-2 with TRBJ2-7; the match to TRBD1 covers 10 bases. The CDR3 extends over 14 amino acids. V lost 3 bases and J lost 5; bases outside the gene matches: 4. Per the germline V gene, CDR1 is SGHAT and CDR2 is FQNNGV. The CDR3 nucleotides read TGTGCCAGCAGCTTGGACAGGGGGAGCGACGAGCAGTACTTC. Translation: CASSLDRGSDEQYF. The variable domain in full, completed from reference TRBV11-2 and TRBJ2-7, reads EAGVAQSPRYKIIEKRQSVAFWCNPISGHATLYWYQQILGQGPKLLIQFQNNGVVDDSQLPKDRFSAERLKGVDSTLKIQPAKLEDSAVYLCASSLDRGSDEQYFGPGTRLTVT.

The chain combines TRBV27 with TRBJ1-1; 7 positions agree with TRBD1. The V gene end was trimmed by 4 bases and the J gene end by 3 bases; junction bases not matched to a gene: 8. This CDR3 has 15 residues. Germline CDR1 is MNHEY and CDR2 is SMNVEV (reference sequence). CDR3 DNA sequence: TGTGCCAGCAGTTATGACAGGGCTTGGGACACTGAAGCTTTCTTT. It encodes CASSYDRAWDTEAFF.

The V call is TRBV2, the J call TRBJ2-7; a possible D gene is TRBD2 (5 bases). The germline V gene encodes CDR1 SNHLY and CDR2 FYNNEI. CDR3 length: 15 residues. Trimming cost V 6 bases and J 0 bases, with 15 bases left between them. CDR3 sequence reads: CASRGSYLSSYEQYF. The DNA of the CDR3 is TGTGCCAGCAGAGGGAGTTACCTGAGCTCCTACGAGCAGTACTTC.

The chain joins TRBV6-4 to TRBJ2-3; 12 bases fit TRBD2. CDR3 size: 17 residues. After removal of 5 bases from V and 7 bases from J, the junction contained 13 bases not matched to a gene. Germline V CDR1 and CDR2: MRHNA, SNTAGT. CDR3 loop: CASSRSASGGAAHTQYF. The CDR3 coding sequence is TGTGCCAGCAGTAGGTCGGCTAGCGGGGGGGCCGCACATACGCAGTATTTT.

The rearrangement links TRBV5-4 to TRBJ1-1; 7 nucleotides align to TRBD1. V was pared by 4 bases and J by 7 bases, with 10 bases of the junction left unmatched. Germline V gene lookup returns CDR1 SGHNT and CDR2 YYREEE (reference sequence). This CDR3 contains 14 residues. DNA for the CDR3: TGTGCCAGCAGCCCCGGTGGACAGGTCTTTGAAGCTTTCTTT. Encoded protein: CASSPGGQVFEAFF. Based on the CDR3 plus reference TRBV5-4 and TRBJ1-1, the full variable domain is ETGVTQSPTHLIKTRGQQVTLRCSSQSGHNTVSWYQQALGQGPQFIFQYYREEENGRGNFPPRFSGLQFPNYSSELNVNALELDDSALYLCASSPGGQVFEAFFGQGTRLTVV.

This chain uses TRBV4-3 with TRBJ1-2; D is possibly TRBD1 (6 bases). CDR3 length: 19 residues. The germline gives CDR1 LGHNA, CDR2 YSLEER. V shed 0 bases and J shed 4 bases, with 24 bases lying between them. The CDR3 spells CASSQDGSGGAPPSYGYTF. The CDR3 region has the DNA TGCGCCAGCAGCCAAGATGGATCGGGGGGCGCACCCCCCTCCTATGGCTACACCTTC.

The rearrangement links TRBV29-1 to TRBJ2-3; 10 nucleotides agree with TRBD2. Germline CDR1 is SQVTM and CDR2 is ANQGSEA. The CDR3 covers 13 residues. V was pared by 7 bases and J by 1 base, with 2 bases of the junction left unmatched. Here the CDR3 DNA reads TGCAGCGCCACTAGCGGGGGCACAGATACGCAGTATTTT. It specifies CSATSGGTDTQYF.

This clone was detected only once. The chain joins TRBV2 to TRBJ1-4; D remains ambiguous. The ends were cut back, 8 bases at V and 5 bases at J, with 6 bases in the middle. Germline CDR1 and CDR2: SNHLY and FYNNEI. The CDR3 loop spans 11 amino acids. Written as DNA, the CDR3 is TGTGCCAGCCTGCAAAATGAAAAACTGTTTTTT. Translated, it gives CASLQNEKLFF.

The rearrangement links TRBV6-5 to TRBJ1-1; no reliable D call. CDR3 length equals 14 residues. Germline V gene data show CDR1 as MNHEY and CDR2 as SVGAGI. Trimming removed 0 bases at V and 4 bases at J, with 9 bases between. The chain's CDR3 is CASSYSAESTEAFF. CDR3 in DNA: TGTGCCAGCAGTTACTCGGCGGAAAGCACTGAAGCTTTCTTT.

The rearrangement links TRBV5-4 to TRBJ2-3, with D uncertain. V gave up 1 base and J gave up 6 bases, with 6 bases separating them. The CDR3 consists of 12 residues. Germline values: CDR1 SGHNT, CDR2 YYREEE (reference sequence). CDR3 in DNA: TGTGCCAGCAGCTTGTGGAAGGATACGCAGTATTTT. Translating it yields CASSLWKDTQYF.